This T cell receptor (beta chain) was recorded in a study of radiotherapy plus CTLA-4 blockade in lung cancer (dated by TCRdb to 2016 to 2018). Some background on the complete study: Among the enrolled patients, around 17% had an objective response, and roughly 30% reached disease control. Broad study findings and their caveats: The strongest predictors of response were reported to be early dynamic shifts in blood T cell clones along with a rise in serum interferon-beta following radiation. After treatment with radiotherapy and ipilimumab, TCR clones that originated in tumors expanded in peripheral blood.

The CDR3, from cysteine to phenylalanine, totals 14 residues. The sequence is cut down to CDR3 DNA, 42 bases in frame from base 1. As encoded in the germline V gene, CDR1 is MDHEN while CDR2 is SYDVKM. V loses 6 bases of germline sequence and J loses 6 bases, and the interval between the two ends is 15 bases. The library was made by the immunoSEQ multiplex PCR assay. Not all clones reach the TCRdb copy of this immuneACCESS table, which keeps in-frame sequences only. Checked studies attribute under half of the gap to unresolved V genes and leave the rest unexplained. This sample has 90,000 to 150,000 clones in its table, and nearly 80% of those were observed once. The ten largest clones represent approximately 5% of the sample. As to this clone: No antigen is known for it. There are no base qualities to consult, and no much larger clone falls within one base.

In this study, focal radiation therapy paired with CTLA-4 blockade (ipilimumab) was tested in patients who had chemo-refractory metastatic non-small-cell lung cancer. This sequence was found in a human donor with non-small cell lung cancer who had a partial response to radiotherapy plus ipilimumab. The sample was peripheral blood, taken from a patient treated with radiotherapy plus ipilimumab. The chain couples TRBV28 to TRBJ2-1; too little of a D gene remains to name it. The bases are TGTGCCAGCAGCCTTGAGAGTTCGATCAATGAGCAGTTCTTC. Translated, this gives CASSLESSINEQFF. The reference TRBV28 and TRBJ2-1 proteins fill in what lies around the CDR3, so the full variable domain reads DVKVTQSSRYLVKRTGEKVFLECVQDMDHENMFWYRQDPGLGLRLIYFSYDVKMKEKGDIPEGYSVSREKKERFSLILESASTNQTSMYLCASSLESSINEQFFGPGTRLTVL.